This T cell receptor (beta chain) was recovered during a study of T cells in Graves' hyperthyroidism and ophthalmopathy. Whole-study results and caveats: Ophthalmopathy was separated from stable hyperthyroidism by a 13 V-J model.

About this clonotype itself: The antigen is undetermined. It may be a read error: a sequence one base away is much more abundant.

TCR beta CDR3 sequences were amplified from RNA transcripts. Carried out on the TCR CDR3, a first-round RT-PCR used the HTBI primer set. TCRdb redid the calling of the multiplex PCR reads with MiXCR, one entry per CDR3 protein. The sample holds about 660,000 distinct CDR3 sequences, 45% seen once. Sequenced input: peripheral blood or thyroid tissue (not recorded which). This receptor was taken from an adult man with Graves' disease, either hyperthyroidism or ophthalmopathy (not recorded which).

The CDR3 is CAIRRKDSQVDEQYF. As DNA, the CDR3 is TGTGCCATCAGGAGAAAGGACAGTCAAGTGGACGAGCAGTACTTC. The chain couples TRBV10-3 to TRBJ2-7; D possibly corresponds to TRBD1 (6 bases). Deletions cut 6 bases from V and 5 bases from J, with 20 bases between. This CDR3 has 15 residues. Looked up from germline, CDR1 is ENHRY and CDR2 is SYGVKD.